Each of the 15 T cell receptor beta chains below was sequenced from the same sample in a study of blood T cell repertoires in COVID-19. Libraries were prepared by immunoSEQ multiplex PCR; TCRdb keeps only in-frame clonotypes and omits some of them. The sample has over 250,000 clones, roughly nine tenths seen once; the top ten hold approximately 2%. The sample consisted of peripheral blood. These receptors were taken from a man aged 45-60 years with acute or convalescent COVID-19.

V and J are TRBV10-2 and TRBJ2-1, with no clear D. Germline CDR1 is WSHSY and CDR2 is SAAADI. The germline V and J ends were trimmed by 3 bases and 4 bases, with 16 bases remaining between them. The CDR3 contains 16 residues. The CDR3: CASSESAKISYNEQFF. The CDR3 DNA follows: TGCGCCAGCAGTGAAAGCGCCAAGATCTCATACAATGAGCAGTTCTTC.

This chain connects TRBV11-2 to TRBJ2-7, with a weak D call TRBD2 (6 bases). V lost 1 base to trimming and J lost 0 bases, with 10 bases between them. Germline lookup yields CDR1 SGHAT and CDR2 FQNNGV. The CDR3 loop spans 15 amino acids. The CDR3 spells CASSLGEAGSYEQYF. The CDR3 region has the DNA TGTGCCAGCAGCTTAGGGGAGGCAGGCTCCTACGAGCAGTACTTC. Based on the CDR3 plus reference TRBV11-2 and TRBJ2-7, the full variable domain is EAGVAQSPRYKIIEKRQSVAFWCNPISGHATLYWYQQILGQGPKLLIQFQNNGVVDDSQLPKDRFSAERLKGVDSTLKIQPAKLEDSAVYLCASSLGEAGSYEQYFGPGTRLTVT.

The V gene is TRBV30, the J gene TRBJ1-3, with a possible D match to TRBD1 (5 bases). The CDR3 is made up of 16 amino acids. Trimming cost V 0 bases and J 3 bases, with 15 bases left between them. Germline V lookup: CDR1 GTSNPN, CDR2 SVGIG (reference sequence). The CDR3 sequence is CAWSVGPLGGGNTIYF. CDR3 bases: TGTGCCTGGAGTGTCGGACCTCTCGGGGGTGGAAACACCATATATTTT. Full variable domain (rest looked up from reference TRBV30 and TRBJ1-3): SQTIHQWPATLVQPVGSPLSLECTVEGTSNPNLYWYRQAAGRGLQLLFYSVGIGQISSEVPQNLSASRPQDRQFILSSKKLLLSDSGFYLCAWSVGPLGGGNTIYFGEGSWLTVV.

The CDR3 loop is CASSLWGTGSRDRGGEQYF. CDR3 nucleotide sequence: TGTGCCAGCAGTTTATGGGGAACAGGATCCCGGGACAGGGGAGGCGAGCAGTACTTC. V and J are TRBV27 and TRBJ2-7, with TRBD1 matching over 10 bases. Germline V gene sequence: CDR1 MNHEY, CDR2 SMNVEV (reference sequence). The CDR3 is 19 amino acids. V lost 1 base to trimming and J lost 6 bases; unmatched junction nucleotides: 18.

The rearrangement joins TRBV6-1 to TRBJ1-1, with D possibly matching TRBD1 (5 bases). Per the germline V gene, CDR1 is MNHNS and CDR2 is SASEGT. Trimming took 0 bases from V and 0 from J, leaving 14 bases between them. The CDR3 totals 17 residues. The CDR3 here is CASSEAGWWGVNTEAFF. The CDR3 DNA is TGTGCCAGCAGTGAAGCAGGGTGGTGGGGGGTGAACACTGAAGCTTTCTTT.

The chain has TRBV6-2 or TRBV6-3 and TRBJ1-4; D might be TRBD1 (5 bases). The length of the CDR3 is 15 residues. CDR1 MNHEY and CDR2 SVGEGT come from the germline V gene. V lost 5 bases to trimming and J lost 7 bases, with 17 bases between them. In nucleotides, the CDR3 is TGTGCCAGCAGTACTACACCCGGGGGGAGTGAAAAACTGTTTTTT. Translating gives CASSTTPGGSEKLFF.

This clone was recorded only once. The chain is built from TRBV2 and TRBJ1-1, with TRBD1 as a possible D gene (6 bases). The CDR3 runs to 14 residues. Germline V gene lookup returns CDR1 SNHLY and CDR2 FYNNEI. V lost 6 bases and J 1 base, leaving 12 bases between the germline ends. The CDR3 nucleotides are TGTGCCAGCAGACCCATACAGGGGAACACTGAAGCTTTCTTT. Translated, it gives CASRPIQGNTEAFF.

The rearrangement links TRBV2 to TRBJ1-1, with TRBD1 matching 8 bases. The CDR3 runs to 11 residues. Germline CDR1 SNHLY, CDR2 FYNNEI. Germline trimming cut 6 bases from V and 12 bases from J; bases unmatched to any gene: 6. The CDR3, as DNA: TGTGCCAGCAGCAACAGGGGGGAAACTTTCTTT. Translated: CASSNRGETFF.

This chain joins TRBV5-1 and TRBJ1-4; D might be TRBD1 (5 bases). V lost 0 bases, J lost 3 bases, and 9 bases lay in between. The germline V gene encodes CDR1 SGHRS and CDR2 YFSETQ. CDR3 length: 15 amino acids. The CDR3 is CASSLVPGSNEKLFF. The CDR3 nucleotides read TGCGCCAGCAGCTTGGTACCAGGGTCTAATGAAAAACTGTTTTTT.

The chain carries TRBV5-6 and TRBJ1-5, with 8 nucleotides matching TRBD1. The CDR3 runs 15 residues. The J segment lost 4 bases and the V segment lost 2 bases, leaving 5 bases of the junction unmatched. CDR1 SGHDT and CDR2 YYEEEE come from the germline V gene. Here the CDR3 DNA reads TGTGCCAGCAGCTTAACTACAGGGGGAAATCAGCCCCAGCATTTT. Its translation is CASSLTTGGNQPQHF.

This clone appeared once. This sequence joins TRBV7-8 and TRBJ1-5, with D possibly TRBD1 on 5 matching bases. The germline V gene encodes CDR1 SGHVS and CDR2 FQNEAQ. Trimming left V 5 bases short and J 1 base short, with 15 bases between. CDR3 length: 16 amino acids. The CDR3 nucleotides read TGTGCCAGCAGCCCTACACGGACAAGGAGCAATCAGCCCCAGCATTTT. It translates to CASSPTRTRSNQPQHF. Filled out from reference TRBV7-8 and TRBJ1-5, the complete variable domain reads GAGVSQSPRYKVAKRGQDVALRCDPISGHVSLFWYQQALGQGPEFLTYFQNEAQLDKSGLPSDRFFAERPEGSVSTLKIQRTQQEDSAVYLCASSPTRTRSNQPQHFGDGTRLSIL.

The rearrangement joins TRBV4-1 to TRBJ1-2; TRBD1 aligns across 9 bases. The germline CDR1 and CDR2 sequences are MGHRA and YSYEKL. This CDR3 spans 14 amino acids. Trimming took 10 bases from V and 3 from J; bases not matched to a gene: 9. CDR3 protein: CATDAGQGHYGYTF. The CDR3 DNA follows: TGCGCCACCGACGCGGGACAGGGACACTATGGCTACACCTTC.

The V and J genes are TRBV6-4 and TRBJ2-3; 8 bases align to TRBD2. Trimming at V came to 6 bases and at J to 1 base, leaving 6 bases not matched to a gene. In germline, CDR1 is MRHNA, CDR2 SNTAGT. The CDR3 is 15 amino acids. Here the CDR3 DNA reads TGTGCCAGCAGCATCGGGGGGGATGGCACAGATACGCAGTATTTT. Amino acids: CASSIGGDGTDTQYF.

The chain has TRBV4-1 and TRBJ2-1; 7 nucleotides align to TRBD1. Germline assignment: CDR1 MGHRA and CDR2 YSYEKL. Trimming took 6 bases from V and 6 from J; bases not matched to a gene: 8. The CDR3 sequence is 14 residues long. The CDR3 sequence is CASSRGPAANEQFF. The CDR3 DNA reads TGCGCCAGCAGTAGGGGGCCAGCGGCCAATGAGCAGTTCTTC.

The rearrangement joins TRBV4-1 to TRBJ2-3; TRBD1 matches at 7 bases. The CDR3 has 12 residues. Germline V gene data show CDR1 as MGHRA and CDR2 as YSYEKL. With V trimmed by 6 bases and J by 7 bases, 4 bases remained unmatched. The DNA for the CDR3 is TGCGCCAGCAGTAGGGACAGTCATACGCAGTATTTT. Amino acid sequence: CASSRDSHTQYF.